The rows below give T cell receptor beta chains drawn from one sample of a study of beta chain features in type 1 diabetes. Repertoires were generated with immunoSEQ multiplex PCR, while TCRdb's copy carries only in-frame clones and drops some. This sample has under 400,000 clones, with around 12% found just once. Specimen: naive CD4+ T cells from blood. These receptors all come from a man between 18 and 35 years old in good health. CDR3s include the opening cysteine and the closing phenylalanine or tryptophan. A D gene is named only where the DNA matches it firmly. Size values are once, few and many counts, or a class for expanded clones, and some rows have none.

TRBJ2-6,TRBV7-8,few,-,CASILSSVLTF,TGTGCCAGCATCCTGTCCTCGGTCCTGACTTTC
TRBJ1-3,TRBV7-9,few,TRBD1,CASSSRQGFGGNTIYF,TGTGCCAGCAGCTCTCGACAGGGGTTTGGTGGAAACACCATATATTTT
TRBJ1-3,TRBV5-8,-,-,CASSYRSYSGNTIYF,TGTGCCAGCAGCTACAGAAGTTATTCTGGAAACACCATATATTTT
TRBJ2-7,TRBV28,-,TRBD1,CASSSYIWDRDYEQYF,TGTGCCAGCAGTTCCTATATCTGGGACAGGGACTACGAGCAGTACTTC
TRBJ1-6,TRBV4-3,once,TRBD1,CASTSDRGPNSPLHF,TGCGCCAGCACCTCGGACAGGGGGCCGAATTCACCCCTCCACTTT
TRBJ2-1,TRBV29-1,few,TRBD1,CSVEGQPESPYNEQFF,TGCAGCGTTGAGGGACAGCCCGAATCACCCTACAATGAGCAGTTCTTC
TRBJ2-1,TRBV9,few,TRBD2,CASTGGGNYNEQFF,TGTGCCAGCACCGGGGGAGGGAACTACAATGAGCAGTTCTTC
TRBJ2-7,TRBV28,-,TRBD1,CASRRTQTGAHEQYF,TGTGCCAGCAGACGTACCCAAACAGGGGCCCACGAGCAGTACTTC
TRBJ2-1,TRBV6-5,-,TRBD1,CASSYGQGVGEQFF,TGTGCCAGCAGTTACGGACAGGGGGTAGGTGAGCAGTTCTTC
TRBJ1-5,TRBV30,-,-,CAWSNPVPNQPQHF,TGTGCCTGGAGTAATCCGGTCCCGAATCAGCCCCAGCATTTT
TRBJ2-1,TRBV7-3,few,TRBD2,CASNSLMGREKNNEQFF,TGTGCCAGCAACTCCCTCATGGGGCGGGAGAAGAACAATGAGCAGTTCTTC
TRBJ2-5,TRBV9,-,-,CASSVSVGRQETQYF,TGTGCCAGCAGCGTTTCCGTTGGCAGACAAGAGACCCAGTACTTC
TRBJ1-1,TRBV5-1,few,-,CASSGSQGRHTEAFF,TGCGCCAGCAGCGGTAGCCAGGGGCGACACACTGAAGCTTTCTTT
TRBJ1-1,TRBV11-2,few,-,CASSSIQGRTEAFF,TGTGCCAGCAGCTCAATACAGGGAAGGACTGAAGCTTTCTTT
TRBJ1-5,TRBV19,-,-,CASTRGGYADQPQHF,TGTGCCAGTACCCGTGGGGGCTACGCTGATCAGCCCCAGCATTTT
TRBJ2-7,TRBV5-1,-,TRBD2,CASTDSLAGGVYEQYF,TGCGCCAGCACCGATTCGTTAGCGGGGGGAGTTTACGAGCAGTACTTC
TRBJ2-7,TRBV14,few,TRBD1,CASSRPGTGPYEQYF,TGTGCCAGCAGCCGACCCGGGACAGGGCCCTACGAGCAGTACTTC
TRBJ2-1,TRBV7-3,-,-,CASSSSLEVRNEQFF,TGTGCCAGCAGCTCCTCCCTTGAGGTTCGGAATGAGCAGTTCTTC
TRBJ2-3,TRBV9,-,-,CASSRRASTDTQYF,TGTGCCAGCAGCAGGAGGGCCAGCACAGATACGCAGTATTTT
TRBJ1-6,TRBV7-7,-,-,CASSLGQDNSPLHF,TGTGCCAGCAGCCTGGGACAAGATAATTCACCCCTCCACTTT
TRBJ2-4,TRBV21-1,-,-,CASTGNIQYF,TGTGCCAGCACAGGGAACATTCAGTACTTC
TRBJ1-6,TRBV4-3,-,TRBD1,CASSQGNRGSDSYNSPLHF,TGCGCCAGCAGCCAAGGAAACAGGGGGAGCGACTCCTATAATTCACCCCTCCACTTT
TRBJ2-1,TRBV11-2,-,-,CASSLGYSSDEQFF,TGTGCCAGCAGCTTAGGATACTCTAGTGACGAGCAGTTCTTC
TRBJ2-1,TRBV5-1,few,-,CASGRDWGFDEQFF,TGCGCCAGCGGCCGGGACTGGGGGTTCGATGAGCAGTTCTTC
TRBJ2-5,TRBV7-2,few,-,CASSRVWRGETQYF,TGTGCCAGCAGCCGCGTATGGAGGGGAGAGACCCAGTACTTC
TRBJ1-2,TRBV19,-,-,CASSIFGGDYGYTF,TGTGCCAGTAGTATATTCGGGGGAGACTATGGCTACACCTTC
TRBJ2-7,TRBV2,few,TRBD1,CASIRPGGRYEQYF,TGTGCCAGCATCCGACCAGGGGGCCGCTACGAGCAGTACTTC
TRBJ2-5,TRBV10-3,few,-,CAISGGRAQETQYF,TGTGCCATCAGTGGGGGCAGGGCGCAAGAGACCCAGTACTTC
TRBJ2-3,TRBV4-2,-,-,CASSPHQSTDTQYF,TGTGCCAGCAGCCCGCACCAGAGCACAGATACGCAGTATTTT
TRBJ2-5,TRBV7-2,few,-,CASSMVGGEGETQYF,TGTGCCAGCAGCATGGTAGGGGGTGAGGGAGAGACCCAGTACTTC
TRBJ2-7,TRBV29-1,few,TRBD1,CSVGTGDGEQYF,TGCAGCGTTGGTACAGGGGATGGCGAGCAGTACTTC
TRBJ1-1,TRBV7-8,few,-,CASSFRQFGTEAFF,TGTGCCAGCAGCTTCCGACAGTTTGGCACTGAAGCTTTCTTT
TRBJ1-1,TRBV27,-,-,CASSLVPRTEAFF,TGTGCCAGCAGTTTAGTTCCGCGGACTGAAGCTTTCTTT
TRBJ1-2,TRBV4-2,-,-,CASSQDRVNYGYTF,TGTGCCAGCAGCCAAGACAGGGTAAACTATGGCTACACCTTC
TRBJ1-2,TRBV30,-,TRBD1,CAWSPQGAGGYTF,TGTGCCTGGAGTCCCCAGGGGGCAGGAGGCTACACCTTC
TRBJ1-1,TRBV29-1,-,-,CSVAPSLVNTEAFF,TGCAGCGTTGCGCCAAGTTTAGTGAACACTGAAGCTTTCTTT
TRBJ2-5,TRBV30,-,-,CAWTAFRGHHQETQYF,TGTGCCTGGACTGCTTTTAGGGGCCACCACCAAGAGACCCAGTACTTC
TRBJ1-1,TRBV7-9,many,-,CASSLGQTPEAFF,TGTGCCAGCAGCTTAGGACAGACTCCTGAAGCTTTCTTT
TRBJ1-1,TRBV16,few,-,CASSPRRVGTEAFF,TGTGCCAGCAGCCCCCGGAGGGTGGGCACTGAAGCTTTCTTT
TRBJ1-2,TRBV18,-,-,CASSPAGTNYGYTF,TGTGCCAGCTCACCAGCGGGCACGAACTATGGCTACACCTTC
TRBJ2-7,TRBV7-2,few,-,CASSLGGTGAYEQYF,TGTGCCAGCAGCTTGGGAGGCACAGGGGCCTACGAGCAGTACTTC
TRBJ2-5,TRBV7-2,-,TRBD2,CASSRGLAGGGETQYF,TGTGCCAGCAGCCGGGGGCTAGCGGGGGGTGGAGAGACCCAGTACTTC
TRBJ2-2,TRBV7-9,-,TRBD1,CAIRTGSDTGELFF,TGTGCCATACGGACAGGGTCGGACACCGGGGAGCTGTTTTTT
TRBJ2-7,TRBV7-2,-,TRBD2,CASSRTSGGRWEQYF,TGTGCCAGCAGCCGCACTAGCGGGGGCAGATGGGAGCAGTACTTC
TRBJ2-3,TRBV10-3,-,TRBD2,CASLSGRDTDTQYF,TGTGCCTCGTTGAGCGGGAGGGACACAGATACGCAGTATTTT
TRBJ2-7,TRBV15,-,-,CATSQGPSASYEQYF,TGTGCCACCAGCCAAGGGCCTAGCGCTTCCTACGAGCAGTACTTC
TRBJ2-4,TRBV23-1,-,TRBD1,CASSHSDRGLDAVLYGKNIQYF,TGCGCCAGCAGTCACTCGGACAGGGGGCTCGACGCTGTTTTATATGGCAAAAACATTCAGTACTTC